Below, 29 T cell receptor beta chains from the same sample are listed, as sequenced in a study of shared clonotypes between healthy human individuals. Clones were read by immunoSEQ multiplex PCR, and TCRdb kept only the in-frame ones, dropping some. The data contain approximately 1,500,000 clones, roughly 96% of them singletons. The sequencing input was naive CD4+ T cells sorted from blood. Described subset: CD45RA+ positively selected. These TCRs come from a man between 25 and 39 years old in good health.

The rearrangement joins TRBV2 to TRBJ1-2; 8 bases agree with TRBD1. With 8 bases clipped from V and 8 bases from J, the junction kept 10 bases outside the gene matches. This CDR3 is built from 13 residues. Germline loops: CDR1 SNHLY, CDR2 FYNNEI. CDR3 sequence reads: CASPVETGVGYTF. The CDR3 DNA follows: TGTGCCAGCCCCGTTGAGACAGGGGTAGGCTACACCTTC. Complete variable domain (other parts from reference TRBV2 and TRBJ1-2): EPEVTQTPSHQVTQMGQEVILRCVPISNHLYFYWYRQILGQKVEFLVSFYNNEISEKSEIFDDQFSVERPDGSNFTLKIRSTKLEDSAMYFCASPVETGVGYTFGSGTRLTVV.

The V and J genes are TRBV28 and TRBJ2-7, with a weak D call TRBD1 (6 bases). This CDR3 spans 15 amino acids. CDR1 is MDHEN and CDR2 is SYDVKM in the germline V gene. Between the trimmed V and J ends, which lost 5 bases and 0 bases, there was a span of 14 bases. The CDR3 is CASSAGGQSSYEQYF. The CDR3 DNA reads TGTGCCAGCAGTGCCGGTGGACAGAGCTCCTACGAGCAGTACTTC.

This clone occurred once. This chain links TRBV2 with TRBJ2-1; 8 bases map to TRBD2. This CDR3 contains 17 residues. V was pared by 1 base and J by 8 bases, with 13 bases of the junction left unmatched. CDR1 is SNHLY, CDR2 FYNNEI, per germline. CDR3 loop: CASSEVQDGRVWYEQFF. CDR3 in DNA: TGTGCCAGCAGTGAAGTTCAGGACGGGAGGGTTTGGTATGAGCAGTTCTTC.

The genes are TRBV5-1 and TRBJ2-3, with 11 positions matching TRBD2. Trimming at V came to 2 bases and at J to 3 bases, leaving 5 bases not matched to a gene. Germline CDR1 is SGHRS and CDR2 is YFSETQ. This CDR3 is 16 amino acids long. CDR3 nucleotides: TGCGCCAGCAGCTTACTAGCGGGAGTTAGAACAGATACGCAGTATTTT. Its protein product is CASSLLAGVRTDTQYF.

This chain connects TRBV29-1 to TRBJ2-5; 15 bases map to TRBD2. J was trimmed by 5 bases and V by 4 bases; bases with no gene match: 11. The CDR3 covers 17 residues. Per germline, CDR1 SQVTM and CDR2 ANQGSEA. The CDR3, as DNA: TGCAGCGTTGGTGGACTAGCGGGAGGGCCATTGGCGGAGACCCAGTACTTC. Translated, it gives CSVGGLAGGPLAETQYF.

The V gene is TRBV5-5, the J gene TRBJ1-4; possibly TRBD1 for D (5 bases). Germline V gene data show CDR1 as SGHKS and CDR2 as YYEKEE (reference sequence). CDR3 length equals 14 residues. V lost 1 base and J 6 bases, leaving 10 bases between the germline ends. The chain's CDR3 is CASSLLGTDEKLFF. As DNA, the CDR3 is TGTGCCAGCAGCTTGTTGGGGACCGATGAAAAACTGTTTTTT.

This clone was counted once. The J gene is TRBJ1-5, the V gene TRBV19; D not certain. Trimming took off 6 bases at V and 3 bases at J, with 15 bases between the two ends. Germline CDR1 and CDR2: LNHDA and SQIVND (reference sequence). The CDR3 consists of 15 residues. CDR3 coding DNA: TGTGCCAGTAGACCAACACGGACCCTCAATCAGCCCCAGCATTTT. It specifies CASRPTRTLNQPQHF.

As concerns this clone: The identical CDR3 is also encoded by other nucleotide sequences in the sample. This chain joins TRBV10-3 and TRBJ1-4, with 8 bases aligning to TRBD1. CDR3 length: 15 residues. Germline V gene sequence: CDR1 ENHRY, CDR2 SYGVKD. The V and J ends lost 0 bases and 8 bases, in that order; junction bases with no gene match: 5. The CDR3 DNA is TGTGCCATCAGTGAGTCGACAGGGGTTGGGGAAAAACTGTTTTTT. Translated, it gives CAISESTGVGEKLFF.

The chain combines TRBV28 with TRBJ1-5; D may be TRBD1 (5 bases). The CDR3 covers 15 residues. V lost 1 base and J lost 3, with 10 bases in between. The V gene's germline CDR1 is MDHEN and CDR2 SYDVKM. CDR3 region: CASSLSTGFNQPQHF. CDR3 in DNA: TGTGCCAGCAGTTTATCCACAGGATTCAATCAGCCCCAGCATTTT.

Concerning this clone itself: Distinct nucleotide sequences in the sample also encode this CDR3. The chain couples TRBV28 to TRBJ2-7, with D maybe TRBD1 (5 bases). Germline-derived CDR1 and CDR2 are MDHEN and SYDVKM. Trimming shortened V by 6 bases and J by 3 bases, and 9 bases separated the two germline ends. This CDR3 has 12 residues. The CDR3 reads CASSSDSYEQYF. The CDR3 bases are TGTGCCAGCAGCTCCGACAGCTACGAGCAGTACTTC.

The rearrangement uses TRBV2 and TRBJ2-7, with 11 positions matching TRBD2. The V segment lost 7 bases and the J segment 6 bases; nucleotides outside the gene matches: 11. This CDR3 has 15 residues. The germline V gene encodes CDR1 SNHLY and CDR2 FYNNEI. The CDR3 region has the DNA TGTGCCAGCACCGAGCTCACTAGCGGGAGTGCCGAGCAGTACTTC. Protein sequence: CASTELTSGSAEQYF.

The J gene is TRBJ2-7, the V gene TRBV5-6; TRBD2 aligns across 11 bases. Germline trimming cut 1 base from V and 3 bases from J; bases unmatched to any gene: 9. Germline V gene data show CDR1 as SGHDT and CDR2 as YYEEEE. The CDR3 contains 17 residues. CDR3 region: CASSLRDPGTSGYEQYF. CDR3 DNA sequence: TGTGCCAGCAGCTTGAGGGACCCCGGGACTAGCGGCTACGAGCAGTACTTC.

Concerning this clone itself: Other DNA sequences in the same sample also yield this CDR3. V is TRBV5-1 and J is TRBJ2-5; tentative D call: TRBD1 (6 bases). Trimming removed 4 bases from V and 4 bases from J, with 11 bases in between. This CDR3 has 13 amino acids. CDR1 is SGHRS and CDR2 is YFSETQ in the germline V gene. The CDR3 region is CASSEQGSETQYF. CDR3 DNA sequence: TGCGCCAGCAGCGAACAGGGATCAGAGACCCAGTACTTC. The full variable domain, with the rest looked up from reference TRBV5-1 and TRBJ2-5, is KAGVTQTPRYLIKTRGQQVTLSCSPISGHRSVSWYQQTPGQGLQFLFEYFSETQRNKGNFPGRFSGRQFSNSRSEMNVSTLELGDSALYLCASSEQGSETQYFGPGTRLLVL.

This clone was picked up a small number of times. This chain uses TRBV28 with TRBJ1-1; TRBD1 aligns across 10 bases. V trimming: 1 base; J trimming: 10 bases; junction bases outside the gene matches: 12. Germline CDR1 is MDHEN and CDR2 is SYDVKM. The CDR3 runs 16 residues. CDR3 nucleotides: TGTGCCAGCAGTTTATTGCTCGGGACAGGGGTAAATCGAGCTTTCTTT. Translated, it gives CASSLLLGTGVNRAFF.

The chain couples TRBV5-1 to TRBJ2-5; tentative D call: TRBD1 (6 bases). V dropped 4 bases and J dropped 7 bases, with 14 bases sitting between them. CDR1 SGHRS and CDR2 YFSETQ come from the germline V gene. CDR3 length equals 13 residues. The CDR3 sequence is CASSTDSWGTQYF. In DNA, the CDR3 is TGCGCCAGCAGCACGGACAGTTGGGGGACCCAGTACTTC.

V is TRBV28 and J is TRBJ1-1; 7 bases agree with TRBD1. Germline CDR1 MDHEN, CDR2 SYDVKM. This CDR3 has 16 amino acids. The junction had 10 bases not matched to a gene; V was cut back by 2 bases and J by 4 bases. The CDR3 sequence: CASSLAEGAGVTEAFF. The DNA for the CDR3 is TGTGCCAGCAGTTTAGCGGAGGGGGCAGGAGTCACTGAAGCTTTCTTT.

The sample holds one count of this clone. V gene TRBV11-2 combines with J gene TRBJ1-1; D is uncertain. The CDR3 has 14 residues. V dropped 5 bases and J dropped 0 bases, with 10 bases sitting between them. CDR1 is SGHAT and CDR2 is FQNNGV in the germline V gene. The CDR3 region has the DNA TGTGCCAGCAGCGAAACAGCAATGAACACTGAAGCTTTCTTT. Encoded protein: CASSETAMNTEAFF. Drawing the rest from reference TRBV11-2 and TRBJ1-1, the complete variable domain is EAGVAQSPRYKIIEKRQSVAFWCNPISGHATLYWYQQILGQGPKLLIQFQNNGVVDDSQLPKDRFSAERLKGVDSTLKIQPAKLEDSAVYLCASSETAMNTEAFFGQGTRLTVV.

In DNA form, the CDR3 reads TGTGCCAGCAGCCCTCCCGGACTAGCTAGATTCTACGAGCAGTACTTC. This sequence encodes CASSPPGLARFYEQYF. This chain connects TRBV13 to TRBJ2-7; 8 nucleotides line up with TRBD2. With V trimmed by 5 bases and J by 3 bases, 12 bases remained unmatched. The CDR3 consists of 16 residues. Germline values: CDR1 PRHDT, CDR2 FYEKMQ (reference sequence).

The chain is built from TRBV6-1 and TRBJ2-1; 8 bases are shared with TRBD2. Looked up from germline, CDR1 is MNHNS and CDR2 is SASEGT. The CDR3 loop spans 15 amino acids. Germline trimming cut 3 bases from V and 6 bases from J; bases unmatched to any gene: 7. CDR3 sequence: CASSDGTSISNEQFF. As DNA, the CDR3 is TGTGCCAGCAGTGACGGGACTAGTATAAGCAATGAGCAGTTCTTC.

The sample holds one count of this clone. The chain is built from TRBV19 and TRBJ1-5, with 9 bases fitting TRBD1. There are 15 residues in the CDR3. The V gene end was trimmed by 5 bases and the J gene end by 6 bases; junction bases not matched to a gene: 8. Germline assignment: CDR1 LNHDA and CDR2 SQIVND (reference sequence). The CDR3 here is CASSSHRGLTQPQHF. In DNA, the CDR3 is TGTGCCAGTAGTTCCCACAGGGGGCTGACTCAGCCCCAGCATTTT.

The V call is TRBV11-3, the J call TRBJ2-7; 10 bases align to TRBD2. Looked up from germline, CDR1 is SGHNT and CDR2 is YENEEA. This CDR3 region has 17 residues. V shed 5 bases, J shed 0 bases, and the junction held 10 bases outside the gene matches. In nucleotides, the CDR3 is TGTGCCAGCAGCCCGACCCCGAGCGGGAGGGCCTCCTACGAGCAGTACTTC. Its protein is CASSPTPSGRASYEQYF.

The chain combines TRBV7-2 with TRBJ2-7; a possible D gene is TRBD2 (5 bases). CDR1 is SGHTA, CDR2 FQGNSA, per germline. The CDR3 covers 11 residues. Deletions cut 1 base from V and 11 bases from J, with 9 bases between. DNA of the CDR3: TGTGCCAGCAGCTTAGGGGAGAAGGAGTACTTC. It yields the protein CASSLGEKEYF.

This clone has just one count. This chain links TRBV5-1 with TRBJ2-5; weak D call: TRBD1 (6 bases). With 4 bases removed from V and 2 bases from J, the gap between germline ends came to 12 bases. CDR3 size: 14 residues. Germline-derived CDR1 and CDR2 are SGHRS and YFSETQ. This CDR3 reads CASSAWTEQETQYF. The CDR3 DNA reads TGCGCCAGCAGCGCCTGGACAGAGCAAGAGACCCAGTACTTC.

The rearrangement joins TRBV14 to TRBJ2-2, with D hard to call. V lost 4 bases and J 1 base, leaving 7 bases between the germline ends. From germline, CDR1 is SGHDN and CDR2 FVKESK. This CDR3 region has 14 residues. In nucleotides, the CDR3 is TGTGCCAGCAGCCGGTGGAGGAACACCGGGGAGCTGTTTTTT. Translated, it gives CASSRWRNTGELFF.

The chain links TRBV11-2 to TRBJ2-3; TRBD2 might be the D (9 bases). The V gene lost 1 base and the J gene lost 6 bases, with 20 bases spanning the gap. Germline CDR1 SGHAT, CDR2 FQNNGV. The CDR3 contains 17 residues. The CDR3 sequence is CASSLGVLAGQVDTQYF. The CDR3 nucleotides read TGTGCCAGCAGCTTAGGGGTCCTAGCGGGACAGGTTGATACGCAGTATTTT.

The table lists this clone with a few counts. The rearrangement uses TRBV6-5 and TRBJ1-2; 7 bases line up with TRBD1. Germline V gene lookup returns CDR1 MNHEY and CDR2 SVGAGI. After removal of 4 bases from V and 7 bases from J, the junction contained 6 bases not matched to a gene. The CDR3 runs 13 residues. In nucleotides, the CDR3 is TGTGCCAGCAGTTTCGAAGGGGGCACTGGCTACACCTTC. Its protein product is CASSFEGGTGYTF.

In its sample, this clone was seen once. This rearrangement joins TRBV7-6 to TRBJ2-7; TRBD1 is a possible D gene (6 bases). The CDR3 runs to 15 residues. Trimming pared 1 base from V and 3 bases from J, leaving 13 bases between. Germline CDR1 is SGHVS and CDR2 is FNYEAQ. The CDR3, as DNA: TGTGCCAGCAGCTTAGTTGGGGACAATGGCTACGAGCAGTACTTC. Translation: CASSLVGDNGYEQYF. The entire variable domain, with the rest obtained from reference TRBV7-6 and TRBJ2-7, is as follows: GAGVSQSPRYKVTKRGQDVALRCDPISGHVSLYWYRQALGQGPEFLTYFNYEAQQDKSGLPNDRFSAERPEGSISTLTIQRTEQRDSAMYRCASSLVGDNGYEQYFGPGTRLTVT.

The V and J genes are TRBV5-1 and TRBJ2-3, with 10 bases identical to TRBD2. This CDR3 is built from 15 residues. Germline CDR1 reads SGHRS; CDR2 reads YFSETQ. The junction had 11 bases not matched to a gene; V was cut back by 7 bases and J by 6 bases. CDR3 in amino acids: CASGPGLARGDTQYF. Written as DNA, the CDR3 is TGCGCCAGCGGCCCGGGACTAGCGCGCGGGGATACGCAGTATTTT.

This rearrangement joins TRBV7-3 to TRBJ2-5, with a possible D match to TRBD2 (6 bases). Deletions cut 1 base from V and 3 bases from J, with 9 bases between. The CDR3 consists of 14 residues. Germline loops: CDR1 SGHTA, CDR2 FQGTGA. In nucleotides, the CDR3 is TGTGCCAGCAGCTTAAGCGGGATCGAAGAGACCCAGTACTTC. This sequence encodes CASSLSGIEETQYF.